This T cell receptor (beta chain) is from a study of blood T cell repertoires in COVID-19 (dated by TCRdb to the early 2020s). Background for the entire study: Collaborator samples came from the United States, Italy and Spain and covered acute and convalescent phases of COVID-19. The prospective study material was composed of cDNA or gDNA derived from T cells, B-cell-depleted T cells, or PBMCs. Deeply sampled blood TCRbeta repertoires from subjects exposed to, actively infected with, or recovered from COVID-19 were included in the dataset. The repertoires were released in a freely available public database intended as a resource for research on the immune response to SARS-CoV-2. Samples came from the ongoing ImmuneRACE study (first 160 participants) plus 1,254 subjects from 6 global collaborators. The sample metadata nearly always contained a de-identified subject ID, COVID-19 status, age in years and sex. Where HLA class I and class II types were available, the types were taken from metadata supplied by the sample provider, not from assay-based typing. The paper's findings and limits, for the study overall: How much clinical and demographic metadata was included differed by source and by participant, and the metadata was provided uncurated.

A remark on this clone: The clone's antigen remains unknown. No base qualities exist here, and no much larger clone lies one base off it.

Collaborating institutions collected whole blood in K2EDTA tubes following their own protocols. For TCRbeta analysis, collaborators shipped samples in one of three forms: frozen whole blood, isolated PBMCs, or DNA extracted from either of those sample types. The CDR3, from cysteine to phenylalanine, totals 13 residues. The kept DNA is CDR3 alone, 39 bases in frame from the first base. V was cut back by 4 bases and J by 4 bases, leaving a gap of 8 bases between them. As encoded in the germline V gene, CDR1 is SGDLS while CDR2 is YYNGEE. TCRbeta CDR3 regions were amplified from genomic DNA using the immunoSEQ Assay, a bias-controlled multiplex PCR. The study's own analysis went as follows. Nucleated cell counts per sample were estimated from amplification of reference gene primers within the assay. Sequence reads were collapsed and filtered to measure the absolute abundance of every unique TCRbeta CDR3 rearrangement. Productive Simpson clonality was computed per sample as the square root of Simpson's diversity index over productive rearrangements. TCRdb obtained this table from immuneACCESS and retained in-frame rearrangements with V and J assigned. These tables miss some clones; where compared with another copy, unresolved V genes account for less than half of the shortfall, and the remainder is unexplained. That table supplies the V and J calls and clone size; D and trimming were determined from the DNA. This sample is represented by approximately 210,000 clones; approximately 82% of them were singletons. In total, the top ten clones hold 3% to 4% of the sample.

The sequencing input was peripheral blood. In this chain, TRBV9 is recombined with TRBJ2-2, with no confident D gene call. The TCR was taken from a woman older than 75 with acute or convalescent COVID-19. The DNA sequence is given as TGTGCCAGCAGCCTCGGTACCACCGGGGAGCTGTTTTTT. The encoded protein is CASSLGTTGELFF.